This T cell receptor beta chain was documented in a study of cytomegalovirus exposure and HLA in healthy donors. Study conclusions and caveats: Versus the approximately 670-donor mean, an Asian-associated ancestry cluster reportedly showed fewer N-insertions in a later analysis. The authors later found HLA-associated TCR beta chains more clonally expanded than equally common others. Cytomegalovirus-associated status was assigned to 164 TCR beta chains.

Concerning this clone itself: The target antigen is unknown.

The germline CDR1 and CDR2 sequences are MNHNS and SASEGT. V lost 11 bases, J lost 2 bases, and 16 bases lay in between. This CDR3 region has 14 residues. With 60 Vbeta and 13 Jbeta primers, the PCR was carried out. The protocol was immunoSEQ multiplex PCR, while the TCRdb copy is restricted to in-frame clones and leaves out a portion. The data contain 99,000 or so clones, roughly three quarters of them singletons. The chain is built from TRBV6-1 and TRBJ1-3; D not certain. This TCR was sampled from a woman aged 40 to 55 in good health and CMV-seronegative. What was sequenced was PBMCs. CDR3 nucleotide sequence: TGTGCCTGCTCGGGGAGGGCACCTGGAAACACCATATATTTT. This sequence encodes CACSGRAPGNTIYF.